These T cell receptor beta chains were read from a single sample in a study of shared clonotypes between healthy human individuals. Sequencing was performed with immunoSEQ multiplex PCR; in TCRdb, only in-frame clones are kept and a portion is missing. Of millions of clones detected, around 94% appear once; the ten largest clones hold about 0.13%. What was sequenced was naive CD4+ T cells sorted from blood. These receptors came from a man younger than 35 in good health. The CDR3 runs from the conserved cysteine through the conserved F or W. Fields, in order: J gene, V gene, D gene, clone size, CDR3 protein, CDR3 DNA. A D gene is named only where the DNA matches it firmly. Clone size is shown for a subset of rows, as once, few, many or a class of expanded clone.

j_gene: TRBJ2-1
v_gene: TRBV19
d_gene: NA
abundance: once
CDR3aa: CASSPRLSDVNEQFF
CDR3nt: TGTGCCAGTAGTCCTCGGCTCTCAGATGTAAATGAGCAGTTCTTC

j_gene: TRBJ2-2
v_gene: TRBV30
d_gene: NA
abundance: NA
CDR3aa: CAWQRTTNTGELFF
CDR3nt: TGTGCCTGGCAACGGACCACCAACACCGGGGAGCTGTTTTTT

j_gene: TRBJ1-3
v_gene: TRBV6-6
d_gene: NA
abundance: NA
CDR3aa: CASSYSGREGNTIYF
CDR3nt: TGTGCCAGCAGTTACTCTGGCAGGGAGGGAAACACCATATATTTT

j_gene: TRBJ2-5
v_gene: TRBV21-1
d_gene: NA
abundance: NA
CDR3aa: CASSKESGETQYF
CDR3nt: TGTGCCAGCAGCAAAGAGAGTGGAGAGACCCAGTACTTC

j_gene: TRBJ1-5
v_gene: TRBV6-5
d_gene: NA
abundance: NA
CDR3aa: CASQPGGGIDQPQHF
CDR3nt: TGTGCCAGCCAACCGGGGGGGGGAATTGATCAGCCCCAGCATTTT

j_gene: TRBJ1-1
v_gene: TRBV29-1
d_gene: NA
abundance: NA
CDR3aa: CSVGEGAWTFF
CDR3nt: NA

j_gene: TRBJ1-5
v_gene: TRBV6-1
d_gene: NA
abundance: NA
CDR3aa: CASSEGQPQHF
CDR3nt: TGTGCCAGCAGTGAAGGTCAGCCCCAGCATTTT

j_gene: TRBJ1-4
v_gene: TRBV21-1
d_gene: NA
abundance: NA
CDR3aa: CASSWTGECDEKLFF
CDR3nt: TGTGCCAGCAGCTGGACAGGGGAGTGTGATGAAAAACTGTTTTTT

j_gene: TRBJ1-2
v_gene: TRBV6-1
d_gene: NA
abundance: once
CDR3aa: CASSESGTANYGYTF
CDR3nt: TGTGCCAGCAGTGAGTCTGGGACGGCGAACTATGGCTACACCTTC

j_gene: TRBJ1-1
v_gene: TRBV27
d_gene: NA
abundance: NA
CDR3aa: CASMIQVTEAFF
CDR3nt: TGTGCCAGCATGATACAGGTCACTGAAGCTTTCTTT

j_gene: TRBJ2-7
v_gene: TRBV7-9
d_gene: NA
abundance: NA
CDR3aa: CASSSVVRNYEQYF
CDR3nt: TGTGCCAGCAGCTCTGTCGTGCGGAACTACGAGCAGTACTTC

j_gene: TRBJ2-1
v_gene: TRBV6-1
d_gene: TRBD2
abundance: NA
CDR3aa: CASRGLWGNEQFF
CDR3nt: TGTGCCAGCAGGGGACTATGGGGCAATGAGCAGTTCTTC

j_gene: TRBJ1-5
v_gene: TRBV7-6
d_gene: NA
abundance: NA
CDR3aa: CASSLSENQPQHF
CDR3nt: TGTGCCAGCAGCTTATCCGAGAATCAGCCCCAGCATTTT

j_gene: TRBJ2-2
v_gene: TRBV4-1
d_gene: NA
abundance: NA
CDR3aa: CASSQVGFTGELFF
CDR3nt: TGCGCCAGCAGCCAAGTCGGGTTCACCGGGGAGCTGTTTTTT

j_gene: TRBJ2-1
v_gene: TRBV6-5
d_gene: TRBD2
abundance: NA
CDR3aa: CASSYSPTSGGEEQFF
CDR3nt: TGTGCCAGCAGTTACTCTCCGACTAGCGGGGGAGAGGAGCAGTTCTTC

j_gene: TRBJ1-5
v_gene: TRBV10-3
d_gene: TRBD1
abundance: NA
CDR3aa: CAISELGGSQPQHF
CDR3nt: TGTGCCATCAGTGAGCTAGGGGGCTCTCAGCCCCAGCATTTT

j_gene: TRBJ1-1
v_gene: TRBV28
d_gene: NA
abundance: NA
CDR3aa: CASTPSLGWATEAFF
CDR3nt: TGTGCCAGCACCCCTTCTCTGGGATGGGCCACTGAAGCTTTCTTT

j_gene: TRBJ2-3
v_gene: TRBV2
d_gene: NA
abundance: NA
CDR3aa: CASTPDTTDTQYF
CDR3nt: TGTGCCAGCACCCCGGACACCACAGATACGCAGTATTTT

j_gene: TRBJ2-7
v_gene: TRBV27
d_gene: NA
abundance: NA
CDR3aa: CASSYAGTSSYEQYF
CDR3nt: TGTGCCAGCAGTTACGCGGGCACGAGCTCCTACGAGCAGTACTTC

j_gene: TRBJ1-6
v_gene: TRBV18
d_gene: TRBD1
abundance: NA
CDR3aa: CASSERQGENSPLHF
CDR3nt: TGTGCCAGCTCCGAGAGACAGGGCGAGAATTCACCCCTCCACTTT

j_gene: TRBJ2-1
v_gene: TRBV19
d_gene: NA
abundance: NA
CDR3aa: CASRLGGEQFF
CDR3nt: TGTGCCAGTAGACTAGGTGGCGAGCAGTTCTTC

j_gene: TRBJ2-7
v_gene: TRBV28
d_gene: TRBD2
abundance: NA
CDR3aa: CASSLRVAGSYEQYF
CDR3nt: TGTGCCAGCAGTTTAAGGGTAGCGGGGTCATACGAGCAGTACTTC

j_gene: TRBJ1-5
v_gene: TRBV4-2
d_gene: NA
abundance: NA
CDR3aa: CASSRSGTNGNQPQHF
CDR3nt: TGTGCCAGCAGCCGTTCAGGGACCAATGGCAATCAGCCCCAGCATTTT

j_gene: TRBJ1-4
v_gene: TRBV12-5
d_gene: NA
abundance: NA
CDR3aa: CASGLGSEKLFF
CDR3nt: TGTGCTAGTGGTTTGGGGTCAGAAAAACTGTTTTTT

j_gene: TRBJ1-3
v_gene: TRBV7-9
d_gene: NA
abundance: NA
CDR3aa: CASSSPQANSGNTIYF
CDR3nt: TGTGCCAGCAGCTCTCCACAGGCCAACTCTGGAAACACCATATATTTT

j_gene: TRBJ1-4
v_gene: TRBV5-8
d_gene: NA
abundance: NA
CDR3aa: CASRPPGSPGGKLFF
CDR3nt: TGTGCCAGCAGGCCACCCGGGTCCCCGGGGGGAAAACTGTTTTTT

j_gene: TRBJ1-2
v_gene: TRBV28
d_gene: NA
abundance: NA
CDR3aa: CASSRQANYGYTF
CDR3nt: TGTGCCAGCAGTAGACAGGCTAACTATGGCTACACCTTC

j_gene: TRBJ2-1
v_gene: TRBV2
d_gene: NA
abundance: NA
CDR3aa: CASGGVQFF
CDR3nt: TGTGCCAGCGGTGGGGTGCAGTTCTTC

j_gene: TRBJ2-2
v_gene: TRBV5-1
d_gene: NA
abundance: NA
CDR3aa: CASSLVEPNTGELFF
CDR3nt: TGCGCCAGCAGCTTGGTTGAACCGAACACCGGGGAGCTGTTTTTT

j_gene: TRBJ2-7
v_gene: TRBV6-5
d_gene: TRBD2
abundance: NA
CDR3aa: CASSYSMSGGRGEQYF
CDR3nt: TGTGCCAGCAGTTACTCGATGAGCGGGGGGCGAGGCGAGCAGTACTTC

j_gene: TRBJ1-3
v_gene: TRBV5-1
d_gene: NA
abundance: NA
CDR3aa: CASSLTGFTGNTIYF
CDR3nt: TGCGCCAGCAGCTTAACAGGGTTCACTGGAAACACCATATATTTT

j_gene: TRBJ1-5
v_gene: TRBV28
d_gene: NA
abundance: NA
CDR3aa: CASSLQDRNKQHF
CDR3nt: TGTGCCAGCAGTTTACAAGACCGGAACAAACAGCATTTT

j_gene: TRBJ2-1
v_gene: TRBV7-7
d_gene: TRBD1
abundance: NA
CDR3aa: CASSSGQGIYNEQFF
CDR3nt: TGTGCTAGCAGCTCGGGACAGGGGATTTACAATGAGCAGTTCTTC

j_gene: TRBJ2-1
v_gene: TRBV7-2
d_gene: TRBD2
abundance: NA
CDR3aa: CASSLFQRVGGNEQFF
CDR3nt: TGTGCCAGCAGCTTATTTCAGCGGGTGGGGGGGAATGAGCAGTTCTTC

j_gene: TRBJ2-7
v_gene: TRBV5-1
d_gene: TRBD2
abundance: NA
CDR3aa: CALGLAGVSEQYF
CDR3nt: TGCGCCCTAGGACTAGCGGGAGTTTCCGAGCAGTACTTC

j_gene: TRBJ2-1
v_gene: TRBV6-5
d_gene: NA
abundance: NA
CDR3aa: CASSPGGVPYNEQFF
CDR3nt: TGTGCCAGCAGCCCCGGTGGCGTCCCCTACAATGAGCAGTTCTTC

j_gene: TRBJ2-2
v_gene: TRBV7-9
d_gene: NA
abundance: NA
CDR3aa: CASSIQVNTGELFF
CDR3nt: TGTGCCAGCAGCATCCAGGTGAACACCGGGGAGCTGTTTTTT

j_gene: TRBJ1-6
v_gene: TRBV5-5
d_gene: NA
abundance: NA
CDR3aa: CASSLDSPNSPLHF
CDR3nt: TGTGCCAGCAGCTTGGACAGTCCTAATTCACCCCTCCACTTT

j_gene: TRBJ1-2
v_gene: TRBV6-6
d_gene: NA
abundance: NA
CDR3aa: CAGRLGSQGYTF
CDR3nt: TGTGCCGGAAGATTAGGGTCCCAAGGCTACACCTTC

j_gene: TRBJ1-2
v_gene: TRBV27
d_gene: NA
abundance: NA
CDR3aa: CASRPGPAYLGYTF
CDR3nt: TGTGCCAGCAGACCCGGCCCCGCGTATCTTGGCTACACCTTC

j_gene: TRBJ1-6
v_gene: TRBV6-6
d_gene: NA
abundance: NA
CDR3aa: CASSSPLHF
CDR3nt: TGTGCCAGCTCTTCACCCCTCCACTTT

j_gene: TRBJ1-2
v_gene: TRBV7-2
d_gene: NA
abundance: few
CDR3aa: CASSLGQLYGYTF
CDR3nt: TGTGCCAGCAGCTTAGGACAGCTCTATGGCTACACCTTC

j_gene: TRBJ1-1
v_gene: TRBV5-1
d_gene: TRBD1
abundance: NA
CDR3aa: CASSLEGAGAFF
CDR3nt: TGCGCCAGCAGCTTAGAGGGGGCGGGAGCTTTCTTT

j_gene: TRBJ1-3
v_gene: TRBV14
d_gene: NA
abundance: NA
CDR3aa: CASSHRSLSGNTIYF
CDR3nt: TGTGCCAGCAGCCACAGGTCTCTCTCTGGAAACACCATATATTTT

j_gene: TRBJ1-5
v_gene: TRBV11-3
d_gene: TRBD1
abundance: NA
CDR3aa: CASSHSTGTGGAGQPQHF
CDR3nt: TGTGCCAGCAGCCACAGTACCGGGACAGGGGGCGCGGGTCAGCCCCAGCATTTT

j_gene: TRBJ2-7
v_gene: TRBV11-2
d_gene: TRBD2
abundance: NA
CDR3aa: CASSLEVLAGIPGEQYF
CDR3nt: TGTGCCAGCAGCTTAGAGGTCCTAGCGGGTATACCGGGCGAGCAGTACTTC

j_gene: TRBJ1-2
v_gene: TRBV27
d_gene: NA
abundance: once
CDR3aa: CASSLDGGAGVVRYTF
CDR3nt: TGTGCCAGCAGTTTAGACGGTGGGGCCGGTGTAGTTCGCTACACCTTC

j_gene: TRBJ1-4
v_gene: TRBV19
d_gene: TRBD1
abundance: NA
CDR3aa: CASSSGTGMRKLFF
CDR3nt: TGTGCCAGTAGTTCCGGGACAGGCATGAGAAAACTGTTTTTT

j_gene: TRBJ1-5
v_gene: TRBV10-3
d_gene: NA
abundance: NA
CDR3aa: CAISESGGGNQPQHF
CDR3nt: TGTGCCATCAGTGAGTCCGGGGGCGGCAATCAGCCCCAGCATTTT

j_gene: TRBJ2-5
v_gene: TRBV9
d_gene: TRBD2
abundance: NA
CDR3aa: CASSVGVAGAVQETQYF
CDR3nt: TGTGCCAGCAGCGTTGGGGTAGCGGGAGCCGTACAAGAGACCCAGTACTTC

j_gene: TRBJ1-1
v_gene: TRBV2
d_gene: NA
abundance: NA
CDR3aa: CASTQWGANTEAFF
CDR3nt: TGTGCCAGCACGCAATGGGGGGCGAACACTGAAGCTTTCTTT

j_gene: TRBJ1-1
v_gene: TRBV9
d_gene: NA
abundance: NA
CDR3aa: CASSVSTEMNTEAFF
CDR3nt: TGTGCCAGCAGCGTATCGACGGAAATGAACACTGAAGCTTTCTTT

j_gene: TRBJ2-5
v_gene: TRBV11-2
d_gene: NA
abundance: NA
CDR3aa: CASSPRDQYGQYF
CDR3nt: TGTGCCAGCAGCCCCCGGGACCAATATGGGCAGTACTTC

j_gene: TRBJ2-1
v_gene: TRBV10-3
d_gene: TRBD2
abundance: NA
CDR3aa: CAISDGTTNEQFF
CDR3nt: TGTGCCATCAGTGATGGGACTACCAATGAGCAGTTCTTC

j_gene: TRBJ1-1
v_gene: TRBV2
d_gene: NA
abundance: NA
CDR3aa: CASSEVGNTEAFF
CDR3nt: TGTGCCAGCAGTGAAGTAGGGAACACTGAAGCTTTCTTT